A selection of T cell receptor beta chains follows, all from one sample in a study of pediatric ulcerative colitis. Only in-frame clones appear in the TCRdb table, and some are missing; sequencing was by immunoSEQ multiplex PCR. The sample includes under 45,000 clones, around four fifths of them seen just once. The specimen sequenced was blood. Source of these receptors: a girl aged 10-17 years with moderate ulcerative colitis. CDR3s include the opening cysteine and the closing phenylalanine or tryptophan. The D gene is left open where the match is weak. Where a row states a size, it is once, few, many or the class of an expanded clone; other rows omit it.

v_gene: TRBV11-2
len: 13
abundance: .
d_gene: TRBD1
j_gene: TRBJ2-7
CDR3aa: CASSVTGSYEQYF
CDR3nt: TGTGCCAGCAGCGTGACAGGGAGCTACGAGCAGTACTTC

v_gene: TRBV19
len: 15
abundance: .
d_gene: .
j_gene: TRBJ1-1
CDR3aa: CASSRGGGMNTEAFF
CDR3nt: TGTGCCAGTAGTAGGGGCGGGGGAATGAACACTGAAGCTTTCTTT

v_gene: TRBV10-3
len: 18
abundance: once
d_gene: TRBD1
j_gene: TRBJ2-7
CDR3aa: CAISESGQGTRGSYEQYF
CDR3nt: TGTGCCATCAGTGAGTCGGGACAGGGAACTAGGGGCTCCTACGAGCAGTACTTC

v_gene: TRBV7-2
len: 14
abundance: .
d_gene: .
j_gene: TRBJ1-1
CDR3aa: CASSLDRWNTEAFF
CDR3nt: TGTGCCAGCAGCTTAGATAGGTGGAACACTGAAGCTTTCTTT

v_gene: TRBV6-6
len: 14
abundance: .
d_gene: .
j_gene: TRBJ1-1
CDR3aa: CASRRDFKISRAFF
CDR3nt: TGTGCCAGTCGCCGGGACTTTAAAATCTCGAGGGCTTTCTTT

v_gene: TRBV5-1
len: 15
abundance: .
d_gene: .
j_gene: TRBJ2-1
CDR3aa: CASSLAEPSYNEQFF
CDR3nt: TGCGCCAGCAGCTTAGCCGAACCCTCCTACAATGAGCAGTTCTTC

v_gene: TRBV11-2
len: 17
abundance: .
d_gene: .
j_gene: TRBJ2-7
CDR3aa: CASSSLAGQGRSYEQYF
CDR3nt: TGTGCCAGCAGCTCCCTAGCGGGACAGGGAAGGTCCTACGAGCAGTACTTC

v_gene: TRBV7-9
len: 15
abundance: .
d_gene: .
j_gene: TRBJ2-3
CDR3aa: CASSSGGSYTDTQYF
CDR3nt: TGTGCCAGCAGCTCCGGGGGCAGTTACACAGATACGCAGTATTTT

v_gene: TRBV19
len: 16
abundance: .
d_gene: TRBD1
j_gene: TRBJ1-1
CDR3aa: CASSLRTGGIGTEAFF
CDR3nt: TGTGCCAGTAGTCTCCGGACAGGGGGTATCGGCACTGAAGCTTTCTTT

v_gene: TRBV5-6
len: 15
abundance: .
d_gene: TRBD1
j_gene: TRBJ1-4
CDR3aa: CASSFSAGGDEKLFF
CDR3nt: TGTGCCAGCAGCTTTTCGGCAGGGGGCGATGAAAAACTGTTTTTT

v_gene: TRBV4-1
len: 16
abundance: .
d_gene: .
j_gene: TRBJ2-7
CDR3aa: CASSQEPTGPHYEQYF
CDR3nt: TGCGCCAGCAGCCAAGAGCCCACGGGGCCCCACTACGAGCAGTACTTC

v_gene: TRBV7-9
len: 17
abundance: .
d_gene: .
j_gene: TRBJ2-1
CDR3aa: CASSPRAGASGDNEQFF
CDR3nt: TGTGCCAGCAGCCCCCGCGCCGGGGCTTCGGGTGACAATGAGCAGTTCTTC

v_gene: TRBV6-5
len: 16
abundance: .
d_gene: TRBD2
j_gene: TRBJ2-1
CDR3aa: CASSSQSGGSYNEQFF
CDR3nt: TGTGCCAGCAGTTCCCAGAGCGGGGGCTCCTACAATGAGCAGTTCTTC

v_gene: TRBV11-2
len: 12
abundance: .
d_gene: .
j_gene: TRBJ2-5
CDR3aa: CASTLDEETQYF
CDR3nt: TGTGCCAGCACCCTCGACGAGGAGACCCAGTACTTC

v_gene: TRBV6-4
len: 13
abundance: .
d_gene: .
j_gene: TRBJ2-7
CDR3aa: CASRIGEGSEQYF
CDR3nt: TGTGCCAGCAGAATAGGTGAGGGGAGCGAGCAGTACTTC

v_gene: TRBV5-6
len: 17
abundance: .
d_gene: TRBD2
j_gene: TRBJ2-1
CDR3aa: CASRPGLATRVRNEQFF
CDR3nt: TGTGCCAGCAGGCCGGGACTAGCTACTCGGGTTCGGAATGAGCAGTTCTTC

v_gene: TRBV19
len: 14
abundance: few
d_gene: TRBD1
j_gene: TRBJ1-2
CDR3aa: CATALTGIEGGYTF
CDR3nt: TGTGCCACCGCCCTGACAGGGATAGAAGGGGGCTACACCTTC

v_gene: TRBV5-6
len: 15
abundance: .
d_gene: TRBD1
j_gene: TRBJ1-2
CDR3aa: CASSYGTVNNYGYTF
CDR3nt: TGTGCCAGCAGCTACGGGACAGTTAATAACTATGGCTACACCTTC

v_gene: TRBV5-6
len: 17
abundance: .
d_gene: TRBD2
j_gene: TRBJ2-1
CDR3aa: CASNWGPTSGVFNEQFF
CDR3nt: TGTGCCAGCAACTGGGGACCGACTAGCGGGGTTTTCAATGAGCAGTTCTTC

v_gene: TRBV10-3
len: 12
abundance: .
d_gene: .
j_gene: TRBJ1-6
CDR3aa: CAISDGGSPLHF
CDR3nt: TGTGCCATCAGTGATGGGGGCTCACCCCTCCACTTT

v_gene: TRBV28
len: 13
abundance: .
d_gene: .
j_gene: TRBJ2-6
CDR3aa: CASSLAGANVLTF
CDR3nt: TGTGCCAGCAGTTTAGCTGGGGCCAACGTCCTGACTTTC

v_gene: TRBV30
len: 14
abundance: .
d_gene: .
j_gene: TRBJ1-2
CDR3aa: CAWSGTESNYGYTF
CDR3nt: TGTGCCTGGAGTGGAACGGAGTCTAACTATGGCTACACCTTC

v_gene: TRBV19
len: 12
abundance: .
d_gene: .
j_gene: TRBJ1-1
CDR3aa: CASSIGETEAFF
CDR3nt: TGTGCCAGTAGTATAGGGGAAACTGAAGCTTTCTTT

v_gene: TRBV15
len: 12
abundance: .
d_gene: .
j_gene: TRBJ1-1
CDR3aa: CATSRGVDQSLF
CDR3nt: TGTGCCACCAGCAGAGGAGTTGATCAGAGTCTCTTT

v_gene: TRBV4-1
len: 13
abundance: few
d_gene: .
j_gene: TRBJ1-5
CDR3aa: CASSQGVNQPQHF
CDR3nt: TGCGCCAGCAGCCAAGGTGTCAATCAGCCCCAGCATTTT

v_gene: TRBV19
len: 15
abundance: .
d_gene: .
j_gene: TRBJ1-1
CDR3aa: CASTTPRAENTEAFF
CDR3nt: TGTGCCAGCACTACGCCGAGGGCGGAGAACACTGAAGCTTTCTTT

v_gene: TRBV4-2
len: 16
abundance: .
d_gene: .
j_gene: TRBJ2-1
CDR3aa: CASSQLSGGLNNEQFF
CDR3nt: TGTGCCAGCAGCCAACTCTCCGGGGGGCTTAACAATGAGCAGTTCTTC

v_gene: TRBV25-1
len: 14
abundance: .
d_gene: .
j_gene: TRBJ2-2
CDR3aa: CASSDSEGGGELFF
CDR3nt: TGTGCCAGCAGTGATTCGGAGGGTGGCGGGGAGCTGTTTTTT

v_gene: TRBV5-1
len: 17
abundance: .
d_gene: .
j_gene: TRBJ2-2
CDR3aa: CASSKGVEARNTGELFF
CDR3nt: TGCGCCAGCAGTAAGGGGGTAGAAGCGAGGAACACCGGGGAGCTGTTTTTT

v_gene: TRBV28
len: 14
abundance: .
d_gene: .
j_gene: TRBJ1-1
CDR3aa: CASSQTVPNTEAFF
CDR3nt: TGTGCCAGCAGTCAAACAGTACCGAACACTGAAGCTTTCTTT

v_gene: TRBV13
len: 14
abundance: .
d_gene: .
j_gene: TRBJ1-1
CDR3aa: CASSLRGESTEAFF
CDR3nt: TGTGCCAGCAGCTTGAGGGGAGAGAGCACTGAAGCTTTCTTT

v_gene: TRBV6-5
len: 13
abundance: .
d_gene: .
j_gene: TRBJ2-7
CDR3aa: CASSYSTRGEQYF
CDR3nt: TGTGCCAGCAGTTACTCGACTAGGGGCGAGCAGTACTTC

v_gene: TRBV4-1
len: 15
abundance: .
d_gene: .
j_gene: TRBJ2-1
CDR3aa: CASSRELGSYNEQFF
CDR3nt: TGCGCCAGCAGCCGTGAGCTCGGTAGCTACAATGAGCAGTTCTTC

v_gene: TRBV7-9
len: 16
abundance: .
d_gene: .
j_gene: TRBJ2-1
CDR3aa: CASSSDRVRGGNEQFF
CDR3nt: TGTGCCAGCAGCTCTGATAGGGTGCGAGGGGGCAATGAGCAGTTCTTC

v_gene: TRBV6-5
len: 13
abundance: .
d_gene: .
j_gene: TRBJ1-2
CDR3aa: CASSAQTGSLYTF
CDR3nt: TGTGCCAGCAGTGCACAGACAGGTTCTCTCTACACCTTC

v_gene: TRBV7-9
len: 14
abundance: few
d_gene: TRBD1
j_gene: TRBJ2-1
CDR3aa: CASQTGGRYNEQFF
CDR3nt: TGTGCCAGCCAAACAGGGGGACGCTACAATGAGCAGTTCTTC